The source of this T cell receptor (beta chain) is a study of cytomegalovirus exposure and HLA in healthy donors. Trimming at V came to 3 bases and at J to 4 bases, leaving 9 bases not matched to a gene. The CDR3 covers 16 residues. Per the germline V gene, CDR1 is LGHNA and CDR2 is YNFKEQ. Researchers ran the PCR with 60 Vbeta and 13 Jbeta primers. Some clones are missing from TCRdb's copy, which holds only in-frame ones; the method was immunoSEQ multiplex PCR. The sample carries about 160,000 clones, about 81% recorded once. The V and J genes are TRBV4-2 and TRBJ2-7; 10 bases agree with TRBD2. This sequence was found in a girl aged 2 to 10 in good health and CMV-seropositive. The source material was PBMCs. This CDR3 reads CASSHAGTSAFYEQYF. For the CDR3, the DNA is TGTGCCAGCAGCCACGCCGGGACTAGCGCCTTTTACGAGCAGTACTTC.